A selection of T cell receptor beta chains follows, all from one sample in a study of cytomegalovirus exposure and HLA in healthy donors. Sequencing used immunoSEQ multiplex PCR; TCRdb keeps in-frame clones, though not all of them. The repertoire table contains tens of thousands of clones. Material: PBMCs. Every receptor here comes from a woman between 18 and 30 years old in good health and CMV-seronegative. Each CDR3 is given with its conserved first and last residue. Each record gives: CDR3 length, V gene, D gene, J gene, CDR3 DNA, CDR3 protein. D genes are given only for firm matches.

CDR3 length: 12; V gene: TRBV19; D gene: -; J gene: TRBJ1-1; CDR3 DNA: TGTGCCAGTAAAACCCGGTGGACTGAAGCTTTCTTT; CDR3 protein: CASKTRWTEAFF
CDR3 length: 13; V gene: TRBV9; D gene: TRBD1; J gene: TRBJ1-2; CDR3 DNA: TGTGCCAGCAGCCCGACAGGGGGAAATGGCTACACCTTC; CDR3 protein: CASSPTGGNGYTF
CDR3 length: 11; V gene: TRBV30; D gene: -; J gene: TRBJ1-6; CDR3 DNA: TGTGCCGGGGGGATTGGTTCGACCCTACACTTT; CDR3 protein: CAGGIGSTLHF
CDR3 length: 15; V gene: TRBV7-9; D gene: -; J gene: TRBJ1-2; CDR3 DNA: TGTGCCAGCAGCTTAGTTGGCGGTGGGGGCGTCGGCTACACCTTC; CDR3 protein: CASSLVGGGGVGYTF
CDR3 length: 15; V gene: TRBV29-1; D gene: TRBD1; J gene: TRBJ2-3; CDR3 DNA: TGCAGCGTAGGGGGACAGGGGGCGACCACAGATACGCAGTATTTT; CDR3 protein: CSVGGQGATTDTQYF
CDR3 length: 13; V gene: TRBV7-6; D gene: TRBD2; J gene: TRBJ2-7; CDR3 DNA: TGTGCCAGCAGTCCAGGGAGGGGATACGAGCAGTACTTC; CDR3 protein: CASSPGRGYEQYF
CDR3 length: 16; V gene: TRBV7-9; D gene: TRBD1; J gene: TRBJ1-4; CDR3 DNA: TGTGCCAGCAGCCTCTCACAGGGGTCGACTAATGAAAAACTGTTTTTT; CDR3 protein: CASSLSQGSTNEKLFF
CDR3 length: 12; V gene: TRBV2; D gene: TRBD1; J gene: TRBJ1-1; CDR3 DNA: TGTGCCAGGGGACAGGAGAACACTGAAGCTTTCTTT; CDR3 protein: CARGQENTEAFF
CDR3 length: 20; V gene: TRBV28; D gene: TRBD2; J gene: TRBJ2-7; CDR3 DNA: TGTGCCAGCAGTTTTTATTTGGGACTAGCGGTTACAGGGGGGGGTTACGAGCAGTACTTC; CDR3 protein: CASSFYLGLAVTGGGYEQYF
CDR3 length: 15; V gene: TRBV6-1; D gene: TRBD1; J gene: TRBJ2-7; CDR3 DNA: TGTGCCAGCAGTGAGGAGGCAGGGGGCGCCTACGAGCAGTACTTC; CDR3 protein: CASSEEAGGAYEQYF
CDR3 length: 14; V gene: TRBV6-1; D gene: -; J gene: TRBJ2-1; CDR3 DNA: TGTGCCAGCAGTGAATGGACAGCTTACAATGAGCAGTTCTTC; CDR3 protein: CASSEWTAYNEQFF